A single sample is the source of the 30 T cell receptor beta chains below, sequenced in a study of blood T cell repertoires in COVID-19. TCRdb keeps only in-frame clones here, not all; method: immunoSEQ multiplex PCR. The sample has about 81,000 clones, 70% to 85% seen once. The sample was peripheral blood. The receptors originated from a woman aged 45-65 years with acute or convalescent COVID-19.

This clone was counted once. The rearrangement links TRBV7-7 to TRBJ2-7; 7 nucleotides agree with TRBD1. The CDR3 has 15 amino acids. The ends lost 1 base at V and 5 bases at J; junction bases unmatched: 8. The germline V gene has CDR1 SSHAT and CDR2 FNYEAQ (reference sequence). CDR3 protein: CASSLGRGQGHEQYF. The CDR3 bases are TGTGCCAGCAGCTTAGGTAGGGGGCAGGGCCACGAGCAGTACTTC.

CDR3 amino acids: CASSLGDRRLSGNTIYF. The CDR3 nucleotides read TGTGCCAGCAGCTTGGGGGACAGGAGGCTTTCTGGAAACACCATATATTTT. This rearrangement joins TRBV5-6 to TRBJ1-3, with 8 bases lining up with TRBD1. The CDR3 length is 17 residues. The trim removed 0 bases at V and 1 base at J, leaving 6 bases unmatched. Germline CDR1 SGHDT, CDR2 YYEEEE.

The chain links TRBV12-2 to TRBJ2-6; TRBD2 was called by the table and not checked on the DNA. TRBV12-2 is a known pseudogene. The CDR3 length is 19 residues. The CDR3 nucleotides are TGTGCAAGTCGCTTAGCAGCCCCGGGGGATCACTCTGGGGCCAACGTCCTGACTTTC. It specifies CASRLAAPGDHSGANVLTF.

The rearrangement links TRBV28 to TRBJ2-2, with unresolved D. V gave up 6 bases and J gave up 4 bases, with 15 bases separating them. Germline V CDR1 and CDR2: MDHEN, SYDVKM. The length of the CDR3 is 15 residues. CDR3 in amino acids: CASSRPALGTGELFF. The CDR3 nucleotides read TGTGCCAGCAGCCGGCCGGCCCTAGGCACCGGGGAGCTGTTTTTT.

The chain couples TRBV6-5 to TRBJ1-1; tentative D call: TRBD1 (6 bases). Germline V lookup: CDR1 MNHEY, CDR2 SVGAGI. The CDR3 totals 11 residues. V was cut by 8 bases and J by 10 bases, with 14 bases left in between. In DNA form, the CDR3 reads TGTGCCAGCCGGGGGGGGCGTGTAGCTTTCTTT. Protein: CASRGGRVAFF.

This chain uses TRBV2 with TRBJ2-1; D is ambiguous. The CDR3 runs to 13 residues. The germline CDR1 and CDR2 sequences are SNHLY and FYNNEI. V was clipped by 5 bases and J by 6 bases, with 11 bases between them. In DNA form, the CDR3 reads TGTGCCAGCAGTCTCCCTTTAGTCAATGAGCAGTTCTTC. It yields the protein CASSLPLVNEQFF.

The J gene is TRBJ1-1, the V gene TRBV9; 7 bases map to TRBD1. CDR1 SGDLS and CDR2 YYNGEE come from the germline V gene. The CDR3 extends over 15 amino acids. J lost 2 bases, V lost 2 bases, and 6 bases had no gene match. The CDR3 spells CASSVTGMTNTEAFF. The CDR3 coding sequence is TGTGCCAGCAGCGTGACAGGGATGACTAACACTGAAGCTTTCTTT.

The rearrangement joins TRBV6-6 to TRBJ2-3; D call uncertain. The CDR3 runs 12 residues. The germline gives CDR1 MNHNY, CDR2 SVGAGI (reference sequence). With 5 bases removed from V and 10 bases from J, the gap between germline ends came to 13 bases. Here the CDR3 reads CASSPDTYAQYF. The CDR3 DNA reads as TGTGCCAGCAGTCCTGATACTTACGCGCAGTATTTT.

The chain links TRBV28 to TRBJ2-1; no firm D call. Germline CDR1 and CDR2: MDHEN and SYDVKM. CDR3 length equals 16 residues. V was shortened by 4 bases and J by 0 bases, with 13 bases between the two germline ends. The CDR3, as DNA: TGTGCCAGCAGTTCCCCCCCCCGGAGCTCCTACAATGAGCAGTTCTTC. Protein product: CASSSPPRSSYNEQFF.

A few counts support this clone. The chain recombines TRBV29-1 with TRBJ2-1; TRBD2 matches at 10 bases. Germline V gene lookup returns CDR1 SQVTM and CDR2 ANQGSEA. J lost 4 bases, V lost 5 bases, and 11 bases had no gene match. The CDR3 covers 16 residues. CDR3 bases: TGCAGCGTTCAACTCTTAGCGGGGGGCCTATACAATGAGCAGTTCTTC. It translates to CSVQLLAGGLYNEQFF.

This chain links TRBV4-2 with TRBJ1-6, with 10 bases fitting TRBD1. J lost 8 bases, V lost 2 bases, and 18 bases had no gene match. This CDR3 region has 20 residues. The germline gives CDR1 LGHNA, CDR2 YNFKEQ. For the CDR3, the DNA is TGTGCCAGCAGCCAACAGCTCGGGACAGGGGATTTCCTGGGGTATTCACCCCTCCACTTT. It is translated as CASSQQLGTGDFLGYSPLHF.

The chain uses TRBV11-2 and TRBJ2-7, with TRBD1 as a possible D gene (7 bases). Deletions cut 6 bases from V and 2 bases from J, with 23 bases between. This CDR3 is built from 17 residues. Looked up from germline, CDR1 is SGHAT and CDR2 is FQNNGV. The CDR3 spells CASSSGGPGTEPYEQYF. The CDR3 DNA reads TGTGCCAGCAGTTCAGGGGGGCCCGGGACAGAACCCTACGAGCAGTACTTC.

The chain is built from TRBV18 and TRBJ2-7, with D possibly TRBD1 on 6 matching bases. The CDR3 totals 14 residues. Between the trimmed V and J ends, which lost 2 bases and 0 bases, there was a span of 8 bases. Germline V gives CDR1 KGHSH, CDR2 LQKENI. The CDR3 sequence is CASSPTGSSYEQYF. DNA for the CDR3: TGTGCCAGCTCACCAACAGGGTCCTCCTACGAGCAGTACTTC.

J is TRBJ1-5 and V is TRBV4-1, with unresolved D. V gave up 1 base and J gave up 0 bases, with 7 bases separating them. Per germline, CDR1 MGHRA and CDR2 YSYEKL. This CDR3 comprises 15 residues. CDR3 amino acids: CASSQAAVSNQPQHF. As DNA, the CDR3 is TGCGCCAGCAGCCAAGCAGCGGTTAGCAATCAGCCCCAGCATTTT.

CDR3 in amino acids: CASSPGQGGYGYTF. In DNA form, the CDR3 reads TGTGCCAGCAGCCCAGGACAGGGGGGCTATGGCTACACCTTC. The V call is TRBV28, the J call TRBJ1-2; 10 bases are shared with TRBD1. This CDR3 region has 14 residues. Looked up from germline, CDR1 is MDHEN and CDR2 is SYDVKM. With 6 bases clipped from V and 4 bases from J, the junction kept 5 bases outside the gene matches.

The sample holds a few counts of this clone. J is TRBJ1-5 and V is TRBV6-5; D gene uncertain. V lost 5 bases and J 5 bases, leaving 10 bases between the germline ends. The germline V gene has CDR1 MNHEY and CDR2 SVGAGI. This CDR3 has 13 residues. The CDR3, as DNA: TGTGCCAGCAGTCTTACCCCGGATCAGCCCCAGCATTTT. Its translation is CASSLTPDQPQHF.

The V and J genes are TRBV28 and TRBJ1-5, with D perhaps TRBD1 (5 bases). The CDR3 length is 13 residues. V lost 2 bases and J 7 bases, leaving 9 bases between the germline ends. CDR1 and CDR2 (germline): MDHEN, SYDVKM. CDR3: CASSLGAGQPQHF. CDR3 nucleotide sequence: TGTGCCAGCAGTTTAGGGGCAGGGCAGCCCCAGCATTTT.

The chain uses TRBV5-1 and TRBJ1-3; no clear D gene. Trimming shortened V by 1 base and J by 4 bases, and 6 bases separated the two germline ends. Germline assignment: CDR1 SGHRS and CDR2 YFSETQ. CDR3 length: 13 amino acids. The CDR3 nucleotides are TGCGCCAGCAGCTTGTCGGAGGGAAACACCATATATTTT. It codes for CASSLSEGNTIYF.

This chain uses TRBV3-1 (or the pseudogene TRBV3-2) with TRBJ1-4; TRBD1 might be the D (5 bases). Trimming removed 2 bases from V and 0 bases from J, with 7 bases in between. This CDR3 contains 15 residues. Per germline, CDR1 LGHDT and CDR2 YNNKEL (reference sequence). CDR3 amino acids: CASSQTGATNEKLFF. The CDR3 bases are TGTGCCAGCAGCCAAACGGGGGCAACTAATGAAAAACTGTTTTTT.

The rearrangement links TRBV11-2 to TRBJ2-2; D possibly corresponds to TRBD2 (5 bases). This CDR3 region has 14 residues. Germline CDR1 is SGHAT and CDR2 is FQNNGV. Trimming took off 5 bases at V and 4 bases at J, with 11 bases between the two ends. Here the CDR3 DNA reads TGTGCCAGCAGCCCTCAACTAGTCACCGGGGAGCTGTTTTTT. This codes for CASSPQLVTGELFF.

This clone was seen only a few times. This sequence joins TRBV27 and TRBJ2-1, with D perhaps TRBD1 (6 bases). Germline-derived CDR1 and CDR2 are MNHEY and SMNVEV (reference sequence). Trimming cost V 5 bases and J 10 bases, with 21 bases left between them. This CDR3 spans 15 amino acids. This CDR3 reads CASSPPGTRRREQFF. CDR3 DNA sequence: TGTGCCAGCAGTCCCCCCGGGACAAGACGTAGGGAGCAGTTCTTC.

The chain carries TRBV12-1 and TRBJ1-4; the table's D call, TRBD1, has no DNA check behind it. TRBV12-1 is recorded as a pseudogene. This CDR3 has 19 residues. CDR3 sequence: CASIHMGGQGVATNEKLFF. Written as DNA, the CDR3 is TGTGCCAGCATCCACATGGGAGGACAGGGGGTCGCAACTAATGAAAAACTGTTTTTT.

This chain links TRBV5-1 with TRBJ2-1; 8 bases match TRBD1. V lost 4 bases, J lost 7 bases, and 10 bases stayed unmatched. This CDR3 has 15 residues. CDR1 SGHRS and CDR2 YFSETQ come from the germline V gene. The CDR3, as DNA: TGCGCCAGCAGCGAGTGGACAGGGAAGGAGAATGAGCAGTTCTTC. Encoded protein: CASSEWTGKENEQFF.

The chain is built from TRBV7-8 and TRBJ1-4, with a possible D match to TRBD1 (5 bases). V lost 4 bases, J lost 8 bases, and 26 bases lay in between. Germline V lookup: CDR1 SGHVS, CDR2 FQNEAQ. This CDR3 is 18 amino acids long. CDR3 in amino acids: CASSSWGGSRSRNEKLFF. The CDR3 nucleotides are TGTGCCAGCAGCTCTTGGGGGGGAAGTAGGTCGAGGAACGAAAAACTGTTTTTT.

The V and J genes are TRBV27 and TRBJ2-2, with 9 bases identical to TRBD2. The CDR3 has 19 residues. Germline CDR1 and CDR2: MNHEY and SMNVEV (reference sequence). Trimming cost V 5 bases and J 7 bases; bases outside gene matches: 20. In DNA form, the CDR3 reads TGTGCCAGCAGTCGGATCGGCGGGGGGGCCATAATACCCAACGGGGAGCTGTTTTTT. Its translation: CASSRIGGGAIIPNGELFF.

This chain uses TRBV19 with TRBJ1-2; D is undetermined. V shed 3 bases and J shed 1 base, with 9 bases lying between them. Looked up from germline, CDR1 is LNHDA and CDR2 is SQIVND (reference sequence). The CDR3 spans 14 residues. The CDR3 coding sequence is TGTGCCAGTAGTATCGGGGAGGTTAACTATGGCTACACCTTC. This gives the protein CASSIGEVNYGYTF.

Worth noting for this clone: Within the sample, other DNA sequences also encode this same CDR3. This chain connects TRBV9 to TRBJ2-3; tentatively, D is TRBD2 (6 bases). V was shortened by 0 bases and J by 3 bases, with 11 bases between the two germline ends. CDR3 length: 15 residues. CDR1 SGDLS and CDR2 YYNGEE come from the germline V gene. The CDR3 spells CASSVDGRGTDTQYF. CDR3 DNA: TGTGCCAGCAGCGTAGACGGGCGGGGAACAGATACGCAGTATTTT.

The J gene is TRBJ2-7, the V gene TRBV7-8, with TRBD2 identical over 9 bases. This CDR3 contains 14 residues. CDR1 and CDR2 from the germline V gene are SGHVS and FQNEAQ. The junction had 7 bases not matched to a gene; V was cut back by 4 bases and J by 6 bases. The chain's CDR3 is CASSSGTSLSEQYF. Written as DNA, the CDR3 is TGTGCCAGCAGCTCCGGGACTAGCCTTTCCGAGCAGTACTTC.

The chain employs TRBV6-5 and TRBJ1-4; D remains unclear. Germline values: CDR1 MNHEY, CDR2 SVGAGI. Trimming left V 5 bases short and J 7 bases short, with 11 bases between. The CDR3 spans 13 residues. CDR3 sequence reads: CASSMNLGEKLFF. The CDR3, as DNA: TGTGCCAGCAGTATGAATCTCGGTGAAAAACTGTTTTTT.

The chain has TRBV19 and TRBJ2-7, with D unclear. Trimming left V 4 bases short and J 2 bases short, with 3 bases between. This CDR3 has 11 residues. Per germline, CDR1 LNHDA and CDR2 SQIVND (reference sequence). The CDR3 reads CASSTTYEQYF. As DNA, the CDR3 is TGTGCCAGTAGTACCACCTACGAGCAGTACTTC.